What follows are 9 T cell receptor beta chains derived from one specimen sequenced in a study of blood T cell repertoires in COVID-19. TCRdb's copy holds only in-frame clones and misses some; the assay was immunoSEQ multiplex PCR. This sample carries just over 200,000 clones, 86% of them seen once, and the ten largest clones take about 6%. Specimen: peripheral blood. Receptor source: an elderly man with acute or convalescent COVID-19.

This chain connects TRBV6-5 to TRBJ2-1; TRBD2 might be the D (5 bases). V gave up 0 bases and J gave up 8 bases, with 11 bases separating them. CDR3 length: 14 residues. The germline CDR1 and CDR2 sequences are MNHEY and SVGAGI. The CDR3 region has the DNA TGTGCCAGCAGTTACTCAGAGGGAAGGGATGAGCAGTTCTTC. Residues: CASSYSEGRDEQFF.

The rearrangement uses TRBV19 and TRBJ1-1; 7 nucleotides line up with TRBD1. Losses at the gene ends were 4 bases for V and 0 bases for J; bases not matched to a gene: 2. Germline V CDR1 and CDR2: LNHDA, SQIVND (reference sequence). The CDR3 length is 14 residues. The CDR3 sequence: CASSNRGMNTEAFF. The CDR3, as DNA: TGTGCCAGTAGTAACAGGGGAATGAACACTGAAGCTTTCTTT.

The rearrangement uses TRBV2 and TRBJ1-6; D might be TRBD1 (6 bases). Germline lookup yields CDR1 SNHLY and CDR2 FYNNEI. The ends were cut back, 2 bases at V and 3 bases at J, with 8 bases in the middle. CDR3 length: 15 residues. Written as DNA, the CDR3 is TGTGCCAGCAGTGAATGGACAGTCTATAATTCACCCCTCCACTTT. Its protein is CASSEWTVYNSPLHF.

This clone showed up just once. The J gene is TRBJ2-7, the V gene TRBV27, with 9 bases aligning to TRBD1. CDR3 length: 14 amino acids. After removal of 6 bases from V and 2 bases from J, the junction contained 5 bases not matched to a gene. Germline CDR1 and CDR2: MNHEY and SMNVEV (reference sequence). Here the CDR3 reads CASSDRGGPYEQYV. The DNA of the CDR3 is TGTGCCAGCAGCGACAGGGGGGGACCCTACGAGCAGTACGTC.

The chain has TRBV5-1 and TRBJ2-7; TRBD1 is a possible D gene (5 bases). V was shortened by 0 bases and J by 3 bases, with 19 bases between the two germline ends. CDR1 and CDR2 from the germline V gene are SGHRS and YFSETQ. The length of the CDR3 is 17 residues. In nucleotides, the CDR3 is TGCGCCAGCAGCTTGGGAGATATTTCAGGGTGGAACTACGAGCAGTACTTC. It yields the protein CASSLGDISGWNYEQYF.

CDR3 protein: CASSPSRLAGASTGELFF. The DNA of the CDR3 is TGTGCCAGCAGCCCGTCGAGGTTAGCGGGGGCGAGTACCGGGGAGCTGTTTTTT. This chain joins TRBV9 and TRBJ2-2, with 9 bases aligning to TRBD2. With 4 bases clipped from V and 5 bases from J, the junction kept 15 bases outside the gene matches. CDR3 length equals 18 residues. From germline, CDR1 is SGDLS and CDR2 YYNGEE.

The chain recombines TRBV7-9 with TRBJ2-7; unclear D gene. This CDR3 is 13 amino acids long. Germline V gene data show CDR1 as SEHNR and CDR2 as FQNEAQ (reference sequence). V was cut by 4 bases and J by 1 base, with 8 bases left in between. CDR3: CASSSTKSYEQYF. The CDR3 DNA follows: TGTGCCAGCAGCTCTACTAAGTCCTACGAGCAGTACTTC.

The CDR3 loop is CASSPWTVGTGELFF. CDR3 coding DNA: TGTGCCAGCAGCCCTTGGACTGTCGGAACCGGGGAGCTGTTTTTT. The V gene is TRBV7-2, the J gene TRBJ2-2; perhaps TRBD2 as D (5 bases). The CDR3 sequence is 15 residues long. Germline loops: CDR1 SGHTA, CDR2 FQGNSA. V shed 5 bases and J shed 5 bases, with 15 bases lying between them.

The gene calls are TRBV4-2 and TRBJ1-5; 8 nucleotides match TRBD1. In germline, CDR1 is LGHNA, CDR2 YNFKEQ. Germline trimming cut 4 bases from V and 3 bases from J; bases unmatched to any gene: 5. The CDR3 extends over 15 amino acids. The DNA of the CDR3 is TGTGCCAGCAGCCGTGGACAGGGAAACAATCAGCCCCAGCATTTT. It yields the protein CASSRGQGNNQPQHF.